Listed below are T cell receptor beta chains from one sample, sequenced in a study of T-cell memory formation after mild COVID-19. Using its own MiXCR run on the 5' RACE reads, TCRdb lists one record per CDR3 protein. Among roughly 51,000 distinct CDR3 sequences listed, 5.5% to 7.5% were seen once. The sequenced sample was PBMCs or a T cell subset sorted from them (not recorded which). These receptors were obtained from a man aged 18 to 30 who had mild COVID-19 (a few samples of this study predate the infection). Cell type and time point are not known. CDR3s include the opening cysteine and the closing phenylalanine or tryptophan. A D gene is named only where the DNA matches it firmly. Expanded clones are given a class, and other clones once, few, many or no size at all.

size: -; length: 18; V: TRBV29-1; J: TRBJ1-2; D: -; DNA: TGCAGCGTTGCGCGGGGGGGATCGGGACACCAACCCTTAGATGGCTACACCTTC; CDR3: CSVARGGSGHQPLDGYTF
size: -; length: 12; V: TRBV13; J: TRBJ2-7; D: -; DNA: TGTGCCAGCAGTCGGACAGCGAGAGAGCAGTACTTC; CDR3: CASSRTAREQYF
size: few; length: 14; V: TRBV12-3/TRBV12-4; J: TRBJ1-1; D: -; DNA: TGTGCCAGCAGTTTAATGGGGGCCCTGACTGAAGCTTTCTTT; CDR3: CASSLMGALTEAFF
size: few; length: 15; V: TRBV7-3; J: TRBJ1-6; D: -; DNA: TGTGCCAGCAGCCCGTCCGGACAATATAATTCACCCCTCCACTTT; CDR3: CASSPSGQYNSPLHF
size: -; length: 15; V: TRBV5-1; J: TRBJ2-5; D: TRBD1; DNA: TGCGCCAGCAGCTCTACAGGGGGTGGCCAAGAGACCCAGTACTTC; CDR3: CASSSTGGGQETQYF
size: few; length: 14; V: TRBV6-1; J: TRBJ1-1; D: TRBD1; DNA: TGTGCCAGCAGTGAAGTGCCAGGGGGAACTGAAGCTTTCTTT; CDR3: CASSEVPGGTEAFF
size: -; length: 15; V: TRBV12-3/TRBV12-4; J: TRBJ1-5; D: -; DNA: TGTGCCAGCAGCCGCGGGGGGTCTATCAATCAGCCCCAGCATTTT; CDR3: CASSRGGSINQPQHF
size: few; length: 13; V: TRBV12-3/TRBV12-4; J: TRBJ1-3; D: -; DNA: TGTGCCAGCAGTAACCTGGTTGGAAACACCATATATTTT; CDR3: CASSNLVGNTIYF
size: few; length: 14; V: TRBV20-1; J: TRBJ2-1; D: TRBD1; DNA: TGCAGTGCTCGTCCCGGGACAGCGAACAATGAGCAGTTCTTC; CDR3: CSARPGTANNEQFF
size: few; length: 16; V: TRBV27; J: TRBJ1-2; D: TRBD1; DNA: TGTGCCAGCAGTTTATCTCCGGACAGGGATCCCTATGGCTACACCTTC; CDR3: CASSLSPDRDPYGYTF
size: few; length: 13; V: TRBV13; J: TRBJ2-3; D: -; DNA: TGTGCCAGCAGCTTTACCTATACAGATACGCAGTATTTT; CDR3: CASSFTYTDTQYF
size: -; length: 15; V: TRBV5-1; J: TRBJ1-2; D: TRBD1; DNA: TGCGCCAGCAGCTTGGCCGGGACAGGGACCGAGGGCTACACCTTC; CDR3: CASSLAGTGTEGYTF
size: many; length: 15; V: TRBV7-2; J: TRBJ1-5; D: -; DNA: TGTGCCAGCAGCTTAGTTCTGGGCCAGGGCTGGTCCCAGCATTTT; CDR3: CASSLVLGQGWSQHF
size: -; length: 13; V: TRBV18; J: TRBJ2-5; D: -; DNA: TGTGCCAGCTCACCCTCAATCCAAGAGACCCAGTACTTC; CDR3: CASSPSIQETQYF
size: many; length: 12; V: TRBV7-9; J: TRBJ2-3; D: -; DNA: TGTGCCACCCTGGAAATCACAGATACGCAGTATTTT; CDR3: CATLEITDTQYF
size: few; length: 15; V: TRBV11-1; J: TRBJ2-2; D: -; DNA: TGTGCCAGCTTAGACAGTCGCTGGAACACCGGGGAGCTGTTTTTT; CDR3: CASLDSRWNTGELFF
size: -; length: 15; V: TRBV4-3; J: TRBJ1-3; D: -; DNA: TGCGCCAGCAGCCCAGGCGGGGACTCTGGAAACACCATATATTTT; CDR3: CASSPGGDSGNTIYF
size: many; length: 12; V: TRBV7-2; J: TRBJ2-3; D: -; DNA: TGTGCCAGCGGGGGCGTCACAGATACGCAGTATTTT; CDR3: CASGGVTDTQYF
size: few; length: 15; V: TRBV9; J: TRBJ2-2; D: -; DNA: TGTGCCAGCAGCGTAGTCTGGCGGAACACCGGGGAGCTGTTTTTT; CDR3: CASSVVWRNTGELFF
size: few; length: 13; V: TRBV5-1; J: TRBJ2-7; D: -; DNA: TGCGCCAGCAGCTTCGAGGGCCCCTACGAGCAGTACTTC; CDR3: CASSFEGPYEQYF
size: few; length: 15; V: TRBV12-3/TRBV12-4; J: TRBJ1-1; D: -; DNA: TGTGCCAGCAGTGATTCCGGGACGGAGAACACTGAAGCTTTCTTT; CDR3: CASSDSGTENTEAFF
size: few; length: 14; V: TRBV14; J: TRBJ1-1; D: -; DNA: TGTGCCAGCAGCCAAGATTTAGGAACGACTGAAGCTTTCTTT; CDR3: CASSQDLGTTEAFF
size: -; length: 14; V: TRBV7-9; J: TRBJ2-1; D: TRBD2; DNA: TGTGCCAGCAGCCCTGGACTAGCGGGGGGGCGGCAGTTCTTC; CDR3: CASSPGLAGGRQFF
size: -; length: 16; V: TRBV7-2; J: TRBJ1-4; D: -; DNA: TGTGCCAGCAGCCAAGCCCCGAAGACCACTAATGAAAAACTGTTTTTT; CDR3: CASSQAPKTTNEKLFF
size: -; length: 11; V: TRBV10-3; J: TRBJ2-1; D: -; DNA: TGTGCCATCAGTGTTAGAAGAGAGCAGTTCTTC; CDR3: CAISVRREQFF
size: many; length: 15; V: TRBV5-1; J: TRBJ1-1; D: -; DNA: TGCGCCAGCAAAACTAGTATCGAAGCGGGGGCTGAAGCTTTCTTT; CDR3: CASKTSIEAGAEAFF
size: -; length: 15; V: TRBV5-1; J: TRBJ2-1; D: -; DNA: TGCGCCAGCAGTGACCGACTAGGAGGCCCCAATGAGCAGTTCTTC; CDR3: CASSDRLGGPNEQFF
size: few; length: 14; V: TRBV9; J: TRBJ2-1; D: -; DNA: TGTGCCAGCAGCGTTGCGGGTGCCTACAATGAGCAGTTCTTC; CDR3: CASSVAGAYNEQFF
size: -; length: 12; V: TRBV12-3/TRBV12-4; J: TRBJ2-2; D: -; DNA: TGTGCCAGCAGTTTCTACACCGGGGAGCTGTTTTTT; CDR3: CASSFYTGELFF
size: few; length: 12; V: TRBV19; J: TRBJ1-1; D: -; DNA: TGTGCCAGTAGTTCTAGGTGGACTGAAGCTTTCTTT; CDR3: CASSSRWTEAFF
size: many; length: 13; V: TRBV7-2; J: TRBJ2-2; D: -; DNA: TGTGCCAGCAGCTTAAACCCGACCGGGGAGCTGTTTTTT; CDR3: CASSLNPTGELFF
size: -; length: 13; V: TRBV9; J: TRBJ1-1; D: -; DNA: TGTGCCAGCAGCGCCGACTCTAATCCTCGGGCTTTCTTT; CDR3: CASSADSNPRAFF
size: few; length: 14; V: TRBV5-1; J: TRBJ2-2; D: -; DNA: TGCGCCAGCACCCCCCGTTCGGTCACCGGGGAGCTGTTTTTT; CDR3: CASTPRSVTGELFF
size: -; length: 16; V: TRBV20-1; J: TRBJ1-2; D: TRBD1; DNA: TGCAGTGCTAGAACTCAGGGGACAGGGGCTAACTATGGCTACACCTTC; CDR3: CSARTQGTGANYGYTF
size: many; length: 14; V: TRBV6-5; J: TRBJ2-4; D: -; DNA: TGTGCCAGCAGTAGCCCGGGACGCCAAAACATTCAGTACTTC; CDR3: CASSSPGRQNIQYF
size: many; length: 14; V: TRBV12-3/TRBV12-4; J: TRBJ2-3; D: -; DNA: TGTGCCAGCAGTTTTTGGACTGGCTCAGATACGCAGTATTTT; CDR3: CASSFWTGSDTQYF
size: few; length: 13; V: TRBV4-1; J: TRBJ1-1; D: TRBD1; DNA: TGCGCCAGCACTCGAGGGGGCCCGACTGAAGCTTTCTTT; CDR3: CASTRGGPTEAFF
size: many; length: 15; V: TRBV5-1; J: TRBJ2-3; D: -; DNA: TGCGCCAGCAGCTTGGAAGCTAGCGCTCCTAATACGCAGTATTTT; CDR3: CASSLEASAPNTQYF
size: -; length: 16; V: TRBV4-1; J: TRBJ2-2; D: -; DNA: TGCGCCAGCAGCCAAGGACACAATGGGGACACCGGGGAGCTGTTTTTT; CDR3: CASSQGHNGDTGELFF
size: -; length: 14; V: TRBV7-9; J: TRBJ2-3; D: -; DNA: TGTGCCAGCAGCTTTTCCGACGGCACAGATACGCAGTATTTT; CDR3: CASSFSDGTDTQYF
size: -; length: 13; V: TRBV2; J: TRBJ1-5; D: -; DNA: TGTGCCAGCAGTGATGGGACCTCGGGGCCCCAGCATTTT; CDR3: CASSDGTSGPQHF
size: -; length: 15; V: TRBV5-1; J: TRBJ1-4; D: TRBD1; DNA: TGCGCCAGCAGCTCGACAGGGAGGGAGAATGAAAAACTGTTTTTT; CDR3: CASSSTGRENEKLFF
size: few; length: 14; V: TRBV25-1; J: TRBJ1-3; D: -; DNA: TGTGCCAGCAGTGATAGCGGGGCTGGAAACACCATATATTTT; CDR3: CASSDSGAGNTIYF
size: many; length: 16; V: TRBV5-4; J: TRBJ2-1; D: TRBD2; DNA: TGTGCCAGCAGCCGACCTAGCGGGGGGGCCTACAATGAGCAGTTCTTC; CDR3: CASSRPSGGAYNEQFF
size: few; length: 15; V: TRBV28; J: TRBJ2-2; D: -; DNA: TGTGCCAGCAGTGGAGCCCAGGGGAGGACCGGGGAGCTGTTTTTT; CDR3: CASSGAQGRTGELFF
size: -; length: 15; V: TRBV6-6; J: TRBJ2-3; D: -; DNA: TGTGCCAGCAGTTACTGGGCCGGGGCCACAGATACGCAGTATTTT; CDR3: CASSYWAGATDTQYF
size: -; length: 15; V: TRBV4-3; J: TRBJ1-1; D: -; DNA: TGCGCCAGCAGCCAAGATTTCGGAGGGGGAGCTGAAGCTTTCTTT; CDR3: CASSQDFGGGAEAFF
size: -; length: 11; V: TRBV10-3; J: TRBJ2-5; D: -; DNA: TGTGCCATCAGTGAGTCAGAGACCCAGTACTTC; CDR3: CAISESETQYF
size: -; length: 15; V: TRBV5-1; J: TRBJ2-2; D: -; DNA: TGCGCCAGCAGCGTACAGGGATGGAACACCGGGGAGCTGTTTTTT; CDR3: CASSVQGWNTGELFF
size: many; length: 15; V: TRBV29-1; J: TRBJ2-1; D: -; DNA: TGCAGCGCCTTAAGGGGGAGAAGCTCCTACAATGAGCAGTTCTTC; CDR3: CSALRGRSSYNEQFF
size: -; length: 16; V: TRBV12-5; J: TRBJ2-3; D: TRBD2; DNA: TGTGCTAGTGGCCCGGGGACTAGTGTTGATGCAGATACGCAGTATTTT; CDR3: CASGPGTSVDADTQYF
size: many; length: 14; V: TRBV4-3; J: TRBJ2-3; D: -; DNA: TGCGCCAGCAGCCAAGAGCCAGCCTCAGATACGCAGTATTTT; CDR3: CASSQEPASDTQYF
size: -; length: 14; V: TRBV9; J: TRBJ2-1; D: -; DNA: TGTGCCAGCAGCGTATCCCCCCGGCCCAATGAGCAGTTCTTC; CDR3: CASSVSPRPNEQFF
size: few; length: 14; V: TRBV5-1; J: TRBJ1-1; D: -; DNA: TGCGCCAGCACTCTGGACGGGGGTAGGACTGAAGCTTTCTTT; CDR3: CASTLDGGRTEAFF
size: few; length: 16; V: TRBV6-2/TRBV6-3; J: TRBJ1-4; D: -; DNA: TGTGCCAGCAGACCCCTCCGGGGGCAGTCGGATGAAAAACTGTTTTTT; CDR3: CASRPLRGQSDEKLFF
size: -; length: 15; V: TRBV15; J: TRBJ2-3; D: TRBD1; DNA: TGTGCCACCAGCATGGACAGGGGGCAGACAGATACGCAGTATTTT; CDR3: CATSMDRGQTDTQYF
size: few; length: 13; V: TRBV27; J: TRBJ2-7; D: -; DNA: TGTGCCAGCAGCCCCTGGAGTTCATACGAGCAGTACTTC; CDR3: CASSPWSSYEQYF
size: -; length: 14; V: TRBV5-6; J: TRBJ2-5; D: TRBD2; DNA: TGTGCCAGCAGCACACTAGCGGGGGGCCAGACCCAGTACTTC; CDR3: CASSTLAGGQTQYF
size: many; length: 14; V: TRBV5-6; J: TRBJ2-1; D: -; DNA: TGTGCCAGCATCCCAGCCCCCTCATACAATGAGCAGTTCTTC; CDR3: CASIPAPSYNEQFF
size: -; length: 16; V: TRBV12-3/TRBV12-4; J: TRBJ2-3; D: TRBD1; DNA: TGTGCCAGCACCCCCCAGCCGGGACAGGGGGCAGATACGCAGTATTTT; CDR3: CASTPQPGQGADTQYF